This T cell receptor (beta chain) stems from a study of blood T cells in healthy people across ages. This clonotype has just a few counts. Its target is unknown. Through a sample-barcoded 5' primer and a J-beta primer mix, a second PCR was run for about 6 to 11 cycles. Unique molecular identifiers of 12 random nucleotides labeled each cDNA. TCRdb fed the 5' RACE reads into MiXCR, producing one record per CDR3 protein. Here the sample spans around 870,000 distinct CDR3 sequences, around 26% being singletons. Germline lookup yields CDR1 DFQATT and CDR2 SNEGSKA (reference sequence). The V and J ends lost 6 bases and 1 base, in that order; junction bases with no gene match: 9. There are 15 residues in the CDR3. General observations from the study: It was held that diversity estimates obtained from one million T cells represented underestimates. Unsorted PBMC material precluded a definitive naive versus antigen-experienced comparison.

Per-sample PBMC isolation yielded at least 7 million cells. The source is a woman at least 80 years old in good health. This chain connects TRBV20-1 to TRBJ2-3; TRBD1 matches at 8 bases. Sequencing was performed on blood. CDR3 coding DNA: TGCAGTGCCCCGAGACAGGGGTCGGGCACAGATACGCAGTATTTT. Translation gives CSAPRQGSGTDTQYF.